This T cell receptor (beta chain) came from a study of cytomegalovirus exposure and HLA in healthy donors. Notes on the study in general: Later work showed greater clonal expansion in HLA-associated TCR beta chains than in equally common others. TCR beta sequences reportedly predicted most subjects' HLA-A and HLA-B alleles accurately.

Worth noting for this clone: The antigen remains unidentified.

The primer mix had 60 Vbeta and 13 Jbeta primers. Data came from immunoSEQ multiplex PCR; TCRdb stores just in-frame clones and leaves some out. The data contain 80,000 or so clones, about three quarters of them singletons. The sequencing input was PBMCs. This sequence was found in a man in his forties in good health and CMV-seronegative.

CDR3: CASSRGLQPQHF. For the CDR3, the DNA is TGTGCCAGCAGCCGAGGCCTCCAGCCCCAGCATTTT. This chain joins TRBV7-9 and TRBJ1-5; D unclear. Trimming left V 5 bases short and J 7 bases short, with 9 bases between. Germline CDR1 and CDR2: SEHNR and FQNEAQ (reference sequence). This CDR3 comprises 12 residues.